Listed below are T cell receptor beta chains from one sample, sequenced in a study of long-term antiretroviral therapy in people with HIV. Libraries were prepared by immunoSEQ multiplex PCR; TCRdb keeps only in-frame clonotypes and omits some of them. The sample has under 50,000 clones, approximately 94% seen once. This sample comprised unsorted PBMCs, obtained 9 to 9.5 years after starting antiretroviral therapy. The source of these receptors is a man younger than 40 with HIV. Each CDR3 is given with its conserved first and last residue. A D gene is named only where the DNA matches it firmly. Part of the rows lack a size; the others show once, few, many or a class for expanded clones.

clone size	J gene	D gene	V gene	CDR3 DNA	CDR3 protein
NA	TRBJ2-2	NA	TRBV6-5	TGTGCCAGCAGTTGGAGGGACAGTGATCCCGGGGAGCTGTTTTTT	CASSWRDSDPGELFF
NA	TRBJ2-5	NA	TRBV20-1	TGCAGTGCTAGTCGGCGTGAGACCCAGTACTTC	CSASRRETQYF
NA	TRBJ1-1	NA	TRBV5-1	TGCGCCAGCAGCCCAGGTAGGCCGGGACTATGGGGAATTCAGAGAGCTTTCTTT	CASSPGRPGLWGIQRAFF
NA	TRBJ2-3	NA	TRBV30	TGTGCCTGGAGTGTACTACAGGAACACACAGATACGCAGTATTTT	CAWSVLQEHTDTQYF
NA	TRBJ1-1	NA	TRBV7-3	TGTGCCAGCAGCTTAAAGAGGGACACTGAAGCTTTCTTT	CASSLKRDTEAFF
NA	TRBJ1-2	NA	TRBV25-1	TGTGCCAGCAGCGGCGGGGGTACGGTTGGCTACACCTTC	CASSGGGTVGYTF
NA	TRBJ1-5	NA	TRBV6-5	TGTGCCAGCAGTCCTTACTCAGGGATAGGGCAGCCCCAGCATTTT	CASSPYSGIGQPQHF
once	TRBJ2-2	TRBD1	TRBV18	TGTGCCAGCTCCCCTACACTGACAGGGACGGGCACCGGGGAGCTGTTTTTT	CASSPTLTGTGTGELFF
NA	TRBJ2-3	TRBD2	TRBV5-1	TGCGCCAGCAGCTGGACTAGTAGCGGGGTCACAGATACGCAGTATTTT	CASSWTSSGVTDTQYF
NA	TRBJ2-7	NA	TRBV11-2	TGTGCCAGCAGCTTAGGGCAGAACTACGAGCAGTACTTC	CASSLGQNYEQYF
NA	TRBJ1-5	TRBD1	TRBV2	TGTGCCAGCAGGTCGGCGACAGGGGGCAAGCAGCCCCAGCATTTT	CASRSATGGKQPQHF
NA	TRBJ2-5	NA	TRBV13	TGTGCCAGCAGTTTTTGGGGGGGCGAGTCGGAGACCCAGTACTTC	CASSFWGGESETQYF
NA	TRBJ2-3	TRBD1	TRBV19	TGTGCCAGTAGTATTGGGACAGGGGATGGCACAGATACGCAGTATTTT	CASSIGTGDGTDTQYF
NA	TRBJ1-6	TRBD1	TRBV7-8	TGTGCCAGCAGCTACAGGGGAAATTCACCCCTCCACTTT	CASSYRGNSPLHF
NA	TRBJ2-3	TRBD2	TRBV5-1	TGCGCCAGCAGTCAACTAGCGGGGGGAAACACAGATACGCAGTATTTT	CASSQLAGGNTDTQYF
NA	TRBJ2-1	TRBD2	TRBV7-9	TGTGCCAGCAGCTTATACGCAGGCGGGGGGCGAAGATATGAGCAGTTCTTC	CASSLYAGGGRRYEQFF
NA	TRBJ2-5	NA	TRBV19	TGTGCCAGTAGTATTAACAGACAAGAGACCCAGTACTTC	CASSINRQETQYF
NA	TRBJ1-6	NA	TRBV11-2	TGTGCCAGCAGCGCCTTAGTTCAGGGGAATTCACCCCTCCACTTT	CASSALVQGNSPLHF
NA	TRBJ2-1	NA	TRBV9	TGTGCCAGCAGCGTAGTGGCCGGGGCGGCTGAGCAGTTCTTC	CASSVVAGAAEQFF